This entry lists 29 T cell receptor beta chains sequenced from one sample in a study of identical twins. TCRdb used MiXCR to reprocess the 5' RACE reads, holding one entry per CDR3 protein. The data show roughly 720,000 distinct CDR3 sequences, about 20% seen once. These data were also filed under a second study, of T cells expressing NK-cell markers.

The sample consisted of PBMCs. All receptors come from a woman younger than 35 in good health.

This clonotype has a handful of counts. V and J are TRBV12-3 or TRBV12-4 and TRBJ2-5; perhaps TRBD1 as D (5 bases). This CDR3 region has 13 residues. V dropped 1 base and J dropped 5 bases, with 8 bases sitting between them. The DNA of the CDR3 is TGTGCCAGCAGTTTAGGGACACCGGAGACCCAGTACTTC. Translating gives CASSLGTPETQYF.

This clonotype was found a few times. The chain couples TRBV29-1 to TRBJ2-1, with 10 bases identical to TRBD2. This CDR3 contains 15 residues. Germline CDR1 and CDR2: SQVTM and ANQGSEA. Losses at the gene ends were 3 bases for V and 4 bases for J; bases not matched to a gene: 6. Here the CDR3 reads CSVDVLAGAYNEQFF. The CDR3 nucleotides are TGCAGCGTTGACGTCCTAGCGGGGGCTTACAATGAGCAGTTCTTC.

The gene calls are TRBV5-1 and TRBJ1-2; D is undetermined. The V and J ends lost 7 bases and 0 bases respectively, with 10 bases between them. The germline CDR1 and CDR2 sequences are SGHRS and YFSETQ. This CDR3 has 13 residues. The CDR3 spells CASALRTNYGYTF. DNA of the CDR3: TGCGCCAGCGCCTTAAGGACTAACTATGGCTACACCTTC.

The chain combines TRBV9 with TRBJ1-1, with D uncertain. Trimming took 0 bases from V and 3 from J, leaving 15 bases between them. The CDR3 covers 16 residues. Germline CDR1 reads SGDLS; CDR2 reads YYNGEE. This CDR3 reads CASSVGFQREHTEAFF. CDR3 coding DNA: TGTGCCAGCAGCGTAGGGTTTCAGAGGGAGCACACTGAAGCTTTCTTT. The whole variable domain, filled in from reference TRBV9 and TRBJ1-1, reads DSGVTQTPKHLITATGQRVTLRCSPRSGDLSVYWYQQSLDQGLQFLIQYYNGEERAKGNILERFSAQQFPDLHSELNLSSLELGDSALYFCASSVGFQREHTEAFFGQGTRLTVV.

The chain joins TRBV6-2 or TRBV6-3 to TRBJ2-7, with 7 bases that match TRBD2. V shed 11 bases and J 6 bases; nucleotides not matched to a gene: 16. This CDR3 is built from 14 residues. Looked up from germline, CDR1 is MNHEY and CDR2 is SVGEGT. CDR3 residues: CAARPRTSPSEQYF. Written as DNA, the CDR3 is TGTGCCGCCCGGCCCCGGACTAGTCCCTCCGAGCAGTACTTC.

V and J are TRBV9 and TRBJ2-7, with 10 bases fitting TRBD1. This CDR3 has 16 residues. Germline assignment: CDR1 SGDLS and CDR2 YYNGEE. Trimming at V came to 4 bases and at J to 6 bases, leaving 13 bases not matched to a gene. This CDR3 reads CASSSYSGTGEGEQYF. CDR3 nucleotide sequence: TGTGCCAGCAGCTCATACTCCGGGACAGGGGAAGGCGAGCAGTACTTC.

This clonotype has a handful of counts. This chain uses TRBV20-1 with TRBJ1-2; D gene unclear. The V gene lost 3 bases and the J gene lost 0 bases, with 17 bases spanning the gap. The CDR3 consists of 16 residues. Germline loops: CDR1 DFQATT, CDR2 SNEGSKA (reference sequence). DNA for the CDR3: TGCAGTGCTAGTCATAGAGAGCGCTCAGCTAACTATGGCTACACCTTC. Translation gives CSASHRERSANYGYTF.

The chain has TRBV6-1 and TRBJ2-7, with no clear D. This CDR3 comprises 14 residues. Trimming stripped 6 bases from V and 0 bases from J, with 12 bases between. CDR1 is MNHNS and CDR2 is SASEGT in the germline V gene. CDR3 sequence: CASRKGRSSYEQYF. The CDR3 region has the DNA TGTGCCAGCAGAAAAGGGCGAAGCTCCTACGAGCAGTACTTC.

The chain couples TRBV5-1 to TRBJ1-3; 7 nucleotides align to TRBD1. The junction had 6 bases not matched to a gene; V was cut back by 2 bases and J by 4 bases. The CDR3 covers 15 residues. The germline gives CDR1 SGHRS, CDR2 YFSETQ. The CDR3 here is CASSLDRDRGNTIYF. The CDR3, as DNA: TGCGCCAGCAGCTTAGACCGGGACAGAGGAAACACCATATATTTT.

The J gene is TRBJ2-4, the V gene TRBV7-9, with TRBD1 matching 11 bases. V dropped 5 bases and J dropped 1; count of bases not matched to a gene: 4. The germline CDR1 and CDR2 sequences are SEHNR and FQNEAQ (reference sequence). The CDR3 spans 16 residues. CDR3 coding DNA: TGTGCCAGCAGCAAAGGACAGGGGGCTGCCAAAAACATTCAGTACTTC. Translated: CASSKGQGAAKNIQYF.

The chain combines TRBV2 with TRBJ2-3; 10 bases line up with TRBD1. This CDR3 spans 15 amino acids. V lost 4 bases, J lost 6 bases, and 7 bases stayed unmatched. Germline values: CDR1 SNHLY, CDR2 FYNNEI. The CDR3 region is CASSVATGGRDTQYF. CDR3 coding DNA: TGTGCCAGCAGTGTAGCGACAGGGGGCCGGGATACGCAGTATTTT.

This rearrangement joins TRBV6-5 to TRBJ1-3; D ambiguous. The CDR3 length is 14 residues. Germline CDR1 reads MNHEY; CDR2 reads SVGAGI. V lost 2 bases, J lost 3 bases, and 8 bases lay in between. CDR3 sequence (DNA): TGTGCCAGCAGTTACGGGGTCGGTGGAAACACCATATATTTT. This codes for CASSYGVGGNTIYF.

The chain employs TRBV2 and TRBJ2-1; no definite D call. The CDR3 covers 14 residues. The germline V gene encodes CDR1 SNHLY and CDR2 FYNNEI. Trimming shortened V by 7 bases and J by 5 bases, and 15 bases separated the two germline ends. This CDR3 is CASTRVSGNNEQFF. As DNA, the CDR3 is TGTGCCAGCACTAGGGTTTCCGGTAACAATGAGCAGTTCTTC.

A few counts support this clonotype. The junction departs from the called germline gene at one end, perhaps through a read error. The chain carries TRBV12-3 or TRBV12-4 and TRBJ2-1; 9 nucleotides line up with TRBD2. The CDR3 consists of 15 residues. CDR3 sequence reads: CASSLGSGRRNEQVF. CDR3 nucleotide sequence: TGTGCCAGCAGTTTAGGTAGCGGGAGACGAAATGAGCAGGTCTTC.

The chain employs TRBV9 and TRBJ1-2; D unresolved. Germline assignment: CDR1 SGDLS and CDR2 YYNGEE. The CDR3 loop spans 15 amino acids. Trimming cost V 4 bases and J 8 bases, with 21 bases left between them. The CDR3 loop reads CASSPSSGSGYGYTF. Here the CDR3 DNA reads TGTGCCAGCAGCCCTTCATCCGGGTCCGGCTACGGCTACACCTTC. Together with reference TRBV9 and TRBJ1-2, the CDR3 gives the full variable domain: DSGVTQTPKHLITATGQRVTLRCSPRSGDLSVYWYQQSLDQGLQFLIQYYNGEERAKGNILERFSAQQFPDLHSELNLSSLELGDSALYFCASSPSSGSGYGYTFGSGTRLTVV.

The V call is TRBV20-1, the J call TRBJ2-7; D is perhaps TRBD1 or TRBD2 (5 bases each). Trimming took off 3 bases at V and 6 bases at J, with 18 bases between the two ends. This CDR3 spans 14 amino acids. Germline CDR1 is DFQATT and CDR2 is SNEGSKA (reference sequence). The CDR3 spells CSARRGGVRGEQYF. CDR3 nucleotides: TGCAGTGCTAGGAGGGGCGGAGTTAGAGGCGAGCAGTACTTC.

This clonotype has a handful of counts. The chain combines TRBV2 with TRBJ2-2, with D perhaps TRBD1 or TRBD2 (5 bases each). The CDR3 has 14 residues. Trimming shortened V by 4 bases and J by 4 bases, and 10 bases separated the two germline ends. Germline values: CDR1 SNHLY, CDR2 FYNNEI. CDR3 protein: CASSVGDLTGELFF. Here the CDR3 DNA reads TGTGCCAGCAGTGTGGGGGACCTCACCGGGGAGCTGTTTTTT.

The rearrangement uses TRBV20-1 and TRBJ2-1; D is possibly TRBD1 (6 bases). Between the trimmed V and J ends, which lost 6 bases and 4 bases, there was a span of 22 bases. Germline-derived CDR1 and CDR2 are DFQATT and SNEGSKA (reference sequence). This CDR3 region has 16 residues. The CDR3 coding sequence is TGCAGTGCCCACCTGACCGGACTGGACAGATACAATGAGCAGTTCTTC. It translates to CSAHLTGLDRYNEQFF.

In nucleotides, the CDR3 is TGTGCCAGCATGCCGGCACCACGGTTCTTC. Translated: CASMPAPRFF. The chain links TRBV27 to TRBJ2-1, with D uncertain. Trimming removed 7 bases from V and 15 bases from J, with 13 bases in between. Germline CDR1 MNHEY, CDR2 SMNVEV (reference sequence). This CDR3 has 10 residues.

The table lists this clonotype with a few counts. The J gene is TRBJ2-5, the V gene TRBV20-1; perhaps TRBD2 as D (5 bases). The length of the CDR3 is 13 residues. Per the germline V gene, CDR1 is DFQATT and CDR2 is SNEGSKA (reference sequence). V was cut by 4 bases and J by 4 bases, with 13 bases left in between. This CDR3 is CSAKQWAGETQYF. CDR3 DNA: TGCAGTGCTAAGCAATGGGCGGGAGAGACCCAGTACTTC.

This clonotype appeared a few times. The J gene is TRBJ1-2, the V gene TRBV12-3 or TRBV12-4; the D is unclear. V was clipped by 5 bases and J by 8 bases, with 6 bases between them. The CDR3 sequence is 10 residues long. CDR3 region: CASSASGYTF. The CDR3 DNA follows: TGTGCCAGCAGTGCGAGCGGCTACACCTTC.

Many counts were recorded for this clonotype. The J gene is TRBJ2-1, the V gene TRBV20-1, with TRBD2 matching 9 bases. The V gene's germline CDR1 is DFQATT and CDR2 SNEGSKA (reference sequence). The CDR3 runs 16 residues. With 6 bases clipped from V and 8 bases from J, the junction kept 17 bases outside the gene matches. DNA for the CDR3: TGCAGTGCCCTAAAGGTCCAGCGGGAGGTTTTCGATGAGCAGTTCTTC. It translates to CSALKVQREVFDEQFF.

This clonotype occurred many times. The chain couples TRBV10-3 to TRBJ2-3, with D unresolved. V was pared by 8 bases and J by 6 bases, with 15 bases between. The CDR3 is made up of 13 amino acids. Germline V gene sequence: CDR1 ENHRY, CDR2 SYGVKD. CDR3: CAISGGASDTQYF. DNA of the CDR3: TGTGCCATCTCCGGTGGCGCGAGTGATACGCAGTATTTT.

The V gene is TRBV10-3, the J gene TRBJ2-1; perhaps TRBD2 as D (6 bases). Trimming pared 8 bases from V and 7 bases from J, leaving 12 bases between. The germline CDR1 and CDR2 sequences are ENHRY and SYGVKD. The CDR3 covers 12 residues. In DNA form, the CDR3 reads TGTGCCATCGGGGGGTCTGGGAATGAGCAGTTCTTC. Protein product: CAIGGSGNEQFF.

This clonotype was seen many times. The chain has TRBV20-1 and TRBJ1-2; tentative D call: TRBD1 (5 bases). Germline CDR1 reads DFQATT; CDR2 reads SNEGSKA (reference sequence). The CDR3 spans 14 residues. Trimming stripped 1 base from V and 7 bases from J, with 16 bases between. The CDR3 loop is CSARAQGLLAGYTF. CDR3 in DNA: TGCAGTGCTAGAGCTCAGGGCCTTTTAGCTGGCTACACCTTC.

The V call is TRBV11-2, the J call TRBJ2-5, with 7 positions matching TRBD2. V shed 4 bases and J 4 bases; nucleotides not matched to a gene: 18. The CDR3 has 18 residues. Germline CDR1 SGHAT, CDR2 FQNNGV. Written as DNA, the CDR3 is TGTGCCAGCAGCTCGCGACTAGCACAGATAGGCTTAGGAGAGACCCAGTACTTC. Protein sequence: CASSSRLAQIGLGETQYF. Looking up the rest from reference TRBV11-2 and TRBJ2-5 gives the full variable domain: EAGVAQSPRYKIIEKRQSVAFWCNPISGHATLYWYQQILGQGPKLLIQFQNNGVVDDSQLPKDRFSAERLKGVDSTLKIQPAKLEDSAVYLCASSSRLAQIGLGETQYFGPGTRLLVL.

This clonotype was detected only a few times. The genes are TRBV12-3 or TRBV12-4 and TRBJ1-2; D possibly corresponds to TRBD1 (5 bases). This CDR3 has 15 amino acids. Trimming shortened V by 8 bases and J by 2 bases, and 18 bases separated the two germline ends. The chain's CDR3 is CASRLGATSNYGYTF. The CDR3 DNA reads TGTGCCAGCCGGCTCGGGGCAACCTCCAACTATGGCTACACCTTC.

The V call is TRBV7-8, the J call TRBJ2-3; D may be TRBD2 (5 bases). The CDR3 contains 15 residues. Trimming cost V 4 bases and J 1 base, with 12 bases left between them. In germline, CDR1 is SGHVS, CDR2 FQNEAQ. The CDR3 nucleotides are TGTGCCAGCAGCTGGAGGCCCGGCCGCACAGATACGCAGTATTTT. This translates into CASSWRPGRTDTQYF.

This chain connects TRBV5-6 to TRBJ2-1; 11 bases agree with TRBD2. V dropped 5 bases and J dropped 3; count of bases not matched to a gene: 7. This CDR3 contains 16 residues. CDR1 and CDR2 from the germline V gene are SGHDT and YYEEEE. Here the CDR3 reads CASRPTGTSGYNEQFF. In DNA form, the CDR3 reads TGTGCCAGCAGGCCAACCGGGACTAGCGGCTACAATGAGCAGTTCTTC.